The 9 T cell receptor beta chains listed next were all sequenced from one sample in a study of identical twins. Each CDR3 protein gets one entry after TCRdb re-called the 5' RACE reads with MiXCR. The table has about 260,000 distinct CDR3 sequences, roughly 7% seen once; the top ten hold 3.5% to 4%. This same sample was also taken into another study, of yellow fever vaccine responses in identical twins.

Sequenced: memory (CD45RO+) T cells sorted from blood. Receptor source: a young woman in good health.

V gene TRBV7-9 combines with J gene TRBJ1-4; perhaps TRBD1 as D (6 bases). Germline CDR1 SEHNR, CDR2 FQNEAQ (reference sequence). V was clipped by 10 bases and J by 8 bases, with 26 bases between them. This CDR3 contains 16 residues. The CDR3 region has the DNA TGTGCCACCGAAGACAGGCTGGGGCAGAAGACGGAAAAACTGTTTTTT. Translating it yields CATEDRLGQKTEKLFF.

The genes are TRBV20-1 and TRBJ2-5; TRBD2 matches 12 bases. Germline lookup yields CDR1 DFQATT and CDR2 SNEGSKA (reference sequence). The junction had 6 bases not matched to a gene; V was cut back by 2 bases and J by 2 bases. This CDR3 is built from 16 residues. This chain's CDR3 is CSARRTSGVMQETQYF. In nucleotides, the CDR3 is TGCAGTGCTAGAAGGACTAGCGGGGTAATGCAAGAGACCCAGTACTTC.

The DNA for the CDR3 is TGTGCCAGCAGCTCGGGACAGGGTGCTTCCCACGGGAATTCACCCCTCCACTTT. It translates to CASSSGQGASHGNSPLHF. The chain recombines TRBV12-3 or TRBV12-4 with TRBJ1-6; 9 bases fit TRBD1. Germline trimming cut 6 bases from V and 7 bases from J; bases unmatched to any gene: 16. This CDR3 is 18 amino acids long.

Ten or more counts support this clonotype. The J gene is TRBJ2-1, the V gene TRBV12-3 or TRBV12-4; 9 positions match TRBD1. This CDR3 contains 15 residues. J was trimmed by 6 bases and V by 0 bases; bases with no gene match: 3. CDR3 DNA sequence: TGTGCCAGCAGTTTAGCGGTGACAGGGGGCAATGAGCAGTTCTTC. Its protein is CASSLAVTGGNEQFF.

The chain carries TRBV7-2 and TRBJ2-2; 9 bases map to TRBD1. Germline values: CDR1 SGHTA, CDR2 FQGNSA. The CDR3 runs to 15 residues. With 2 bases clipped from V and 7 bases from J, the junction kept 5 bases outside the gene matches. DNA for the CDR3: TGTGCCAGCAGCTTAAACGGACAGGGGATCGGGGAGCTGTTTTTT. It translates to CASSLNGQGIGELFF.

This clonotype was counted many times. The rearrangement links TRBV5-1 to TRBJ2-5; 11 bases align to TRBD2. The trim removed 4 bases at V and 1 base at J, leaving 6 bases unmatched. The germline V gene has CDR1 SGHRS and CDR2 YFSETQ. The CDR3 covers 16 residues. DNA for the CDR3: TGCGCCAGCAGCATACTAGCGGGGGCCTCCCAAGAGACCCAGTACTTC. This gives the protein CASSILAGASQETQYF. Filled out from reference TRBV5-1 and TRBJ2-5, the complete variable domain reads KAGVTQTPRYLIKTRGQQVTLSCSPISGHRSVSWYQQTPGQGLQFLFEYFSETQRNKGNFPGRFSGRQFSNSRSEMNVSTLELGDSALYLCASSILAGASQETQYFGPGTRLLVL.

This clonotype has ten or more counts. The chain couples TRBV7-6 to TRBJ2-3; unclear D gene. This CDR3 comprises 13 residues. Germline V gene sequence: CDR1 SGHVS, CDR2 FNYEAQ. V lost 1 base, J lost 6 bases, and 8 bases lay in between. This CDR3 reads CASSLGPGDTQYF. The CDR3 DNA reads as TGTGCCAGCAGCTTAGGTCCCGGGGATACGCAGTATTTT.

In this sample, this clonotype turned up many times. This chain joins TRBV5-1 and TRBJ2-5; no clear D. This CDR3 is built from 14 residues. Per the germline V gene, CDR1 is SGHRS and CDR2 is YFSETQ. The V end lost 0 bases, the J end lost 4 bases, and 10 bases lay between the germline ends. The CDR3 sequence: CASSLDGLSETQYF. The CDR3 coding sequence is TGCGCCAGCAGCTTGGACGGGTTGTCAGAGACCCAGTACTTC.

This clonotype was counted only a few times. The chain has TRBV27 and TRBJ2-1; 9 positions match TRBD1. From germline, CDR1 is MNHEY and CDR2 SMNVEV (reference sequence). The CDR3 is made up of 18 amino acids. The J segment lost 6 bases and the V segment lost 0 bases, leaving 12 bases of the junction unmatched. The CDR3: CASSLSIGGQGAVNEQFF. CDR3 DNA: TGTGCCAGCAGTTTATCGATAGGGGGACAGGGTGCTGTCAATGAGCAGTTCTTC.